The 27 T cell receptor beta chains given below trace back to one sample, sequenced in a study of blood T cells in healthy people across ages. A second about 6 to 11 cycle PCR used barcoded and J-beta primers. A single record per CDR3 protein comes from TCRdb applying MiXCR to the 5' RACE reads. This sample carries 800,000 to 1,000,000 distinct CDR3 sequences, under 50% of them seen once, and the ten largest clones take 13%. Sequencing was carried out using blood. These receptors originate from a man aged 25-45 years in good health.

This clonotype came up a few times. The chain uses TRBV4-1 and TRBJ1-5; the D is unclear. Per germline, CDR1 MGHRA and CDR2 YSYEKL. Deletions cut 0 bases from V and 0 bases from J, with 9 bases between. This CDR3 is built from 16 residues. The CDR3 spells CASSQEYGYSNQPQHF. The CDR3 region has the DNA TGCGCCAGCAGCCAAGAATACGGATATAGCAATCAGCCCCAGCATTTT.

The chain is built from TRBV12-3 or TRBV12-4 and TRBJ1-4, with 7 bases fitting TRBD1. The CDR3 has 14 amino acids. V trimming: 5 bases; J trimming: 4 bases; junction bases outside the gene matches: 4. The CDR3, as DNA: TGTGCCAGCAGTGTGGGACAGCGTAATGAAAAACTGTTTTTT. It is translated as CASSVGQRNEKLFF.

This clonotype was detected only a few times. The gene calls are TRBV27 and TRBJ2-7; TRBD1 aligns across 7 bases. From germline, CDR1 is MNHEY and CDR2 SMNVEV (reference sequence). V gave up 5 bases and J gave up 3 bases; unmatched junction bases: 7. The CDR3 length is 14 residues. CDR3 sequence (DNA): TGTGCCAGCAGTCAGGACAGGAGTTACTACGAGCAGTACTTC. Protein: CASSQDRSYYEQYF.

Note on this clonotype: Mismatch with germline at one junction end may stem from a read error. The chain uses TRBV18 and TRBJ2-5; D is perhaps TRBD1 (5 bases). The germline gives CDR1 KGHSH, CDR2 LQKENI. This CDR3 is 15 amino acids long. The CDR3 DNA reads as TGTGCCGGCTCACCTTCAGGGCTTTACCAAGAGACCCAGTACTTC. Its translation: CAGSPSGLYQETQYF.

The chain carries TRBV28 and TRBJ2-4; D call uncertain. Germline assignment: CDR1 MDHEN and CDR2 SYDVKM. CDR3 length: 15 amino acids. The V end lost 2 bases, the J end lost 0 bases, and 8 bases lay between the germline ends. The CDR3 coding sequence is TGTGCCAGCAGTTTAGCCACTATAGCCAAAAACATTCAGTACTTC. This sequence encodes CASSLATIAKNIQYF.

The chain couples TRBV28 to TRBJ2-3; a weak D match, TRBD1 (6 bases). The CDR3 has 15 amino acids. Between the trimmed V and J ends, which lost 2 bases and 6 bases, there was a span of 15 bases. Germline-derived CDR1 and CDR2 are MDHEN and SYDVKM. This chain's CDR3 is CASSLGGSFWDTQYF. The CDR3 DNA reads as TGTGCCAGCAGTTTAGGGGGCTCTTTCTGGGATACGCAGTATTTT.

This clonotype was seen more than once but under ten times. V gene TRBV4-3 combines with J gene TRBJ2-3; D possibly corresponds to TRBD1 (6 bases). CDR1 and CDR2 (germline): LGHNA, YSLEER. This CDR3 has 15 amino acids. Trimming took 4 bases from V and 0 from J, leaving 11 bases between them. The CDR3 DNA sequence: TGCGCCAGCAGCCCTCAGACAGGAAGCACAGATACGCAGTATTTT. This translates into CASSPQTGSTDTQYF.

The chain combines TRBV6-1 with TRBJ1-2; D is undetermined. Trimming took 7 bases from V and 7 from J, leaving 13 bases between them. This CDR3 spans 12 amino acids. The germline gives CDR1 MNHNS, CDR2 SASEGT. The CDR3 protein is CASTPTSPGYTF. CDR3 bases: TGTGCCAGCACCCCAACAAGCCCTGGCTACACCTTC.

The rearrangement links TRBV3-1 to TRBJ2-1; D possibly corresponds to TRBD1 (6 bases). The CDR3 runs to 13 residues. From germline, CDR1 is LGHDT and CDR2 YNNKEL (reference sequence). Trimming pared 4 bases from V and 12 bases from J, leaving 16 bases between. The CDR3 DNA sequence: TGTGCCAGCAGCCTTCAAACAGGGAGTTGGCAGTTCTTC. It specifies CASSLQTGSWQFF.

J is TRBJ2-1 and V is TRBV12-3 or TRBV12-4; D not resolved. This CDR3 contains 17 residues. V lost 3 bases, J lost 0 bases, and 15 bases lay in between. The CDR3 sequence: CASSFLLFPLSYNEQFF. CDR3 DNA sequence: TGTGCCAGCAGTTTCCTCCTTTTTCCTCTCTCCTACAATGAGCAGTTCTTC.

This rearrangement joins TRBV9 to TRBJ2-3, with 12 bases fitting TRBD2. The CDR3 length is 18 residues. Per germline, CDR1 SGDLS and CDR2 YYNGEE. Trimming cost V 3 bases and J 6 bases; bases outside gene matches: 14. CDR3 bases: TGTGCCAGCAGCGCCTCAATCCACCTAGCGGGGGGGCCCGATACGCAGTATTTT. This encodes CASSASIHLAGGPDTQYF.

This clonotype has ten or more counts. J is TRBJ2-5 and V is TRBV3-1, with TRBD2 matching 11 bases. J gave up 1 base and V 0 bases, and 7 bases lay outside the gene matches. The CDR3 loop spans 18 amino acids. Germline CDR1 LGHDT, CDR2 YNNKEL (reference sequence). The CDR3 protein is CASSQDSSGGPIQETQYF. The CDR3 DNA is TGTGCCAGCAGCCAAGACTCTAGCGGGGGGCCGATCCAAGAGACCCAGTACTTC.

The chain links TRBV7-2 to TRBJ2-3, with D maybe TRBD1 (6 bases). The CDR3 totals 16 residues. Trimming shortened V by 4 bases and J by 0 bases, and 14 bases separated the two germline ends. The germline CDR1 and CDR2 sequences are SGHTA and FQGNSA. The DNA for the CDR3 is TGTGCCAGCAGCTGGACAGCAACCTCTAGCACAGATACGCAGTATTTT. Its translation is CASSWTATSSTDTQYF. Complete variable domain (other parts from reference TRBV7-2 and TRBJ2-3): GAGVSQSPSNKVTEKGKDVELRCDPISGHTALYWYRQSLGQGLEFLIYFQGNSAPDKSGLPSDRFSAERTGGSVSTLTIQRTQQEDSAVYLCASSWTATSSTDTQYFGPGTRLTVL.

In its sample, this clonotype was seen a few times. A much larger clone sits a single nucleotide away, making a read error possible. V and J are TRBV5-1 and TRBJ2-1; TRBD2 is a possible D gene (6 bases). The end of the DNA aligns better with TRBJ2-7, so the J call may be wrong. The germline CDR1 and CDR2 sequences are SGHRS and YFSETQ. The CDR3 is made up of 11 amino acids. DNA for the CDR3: TGCGCCAGCAGGGACTACAATGAGCAGTACTTC. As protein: CASRDYNEQYF.

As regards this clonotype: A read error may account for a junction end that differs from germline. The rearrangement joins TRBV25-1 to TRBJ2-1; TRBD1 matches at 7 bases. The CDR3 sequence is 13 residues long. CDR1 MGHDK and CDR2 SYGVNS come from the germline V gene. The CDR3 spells CAGSEGRGNEQFF. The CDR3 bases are TGTGCCGGCAGTGAGGGCAGGGGGAATGAGCAGTTCTTC.

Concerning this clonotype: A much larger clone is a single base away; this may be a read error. CDR3 sequence reads: CAIRESEKTQYF. CDR3 DNA sequence: TGTGCCATCAGGGAGTCGGAGAAGACCCAGTACTTC. This chain connects TRBV10-3 to TRBJ2-5; D unresolved. This CDR3 has 12 amino acids. Germline-derived CDR1 and CDR2 are ENHRY and SYGVKD.

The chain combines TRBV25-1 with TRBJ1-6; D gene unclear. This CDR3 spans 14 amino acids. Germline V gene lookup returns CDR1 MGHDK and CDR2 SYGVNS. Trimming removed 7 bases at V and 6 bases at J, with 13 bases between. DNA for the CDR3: TGTGCCAGCACAAAGGGTCAAGCTAATTCACCCCTCCACTTT. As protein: CASTKGQANSPLHF.

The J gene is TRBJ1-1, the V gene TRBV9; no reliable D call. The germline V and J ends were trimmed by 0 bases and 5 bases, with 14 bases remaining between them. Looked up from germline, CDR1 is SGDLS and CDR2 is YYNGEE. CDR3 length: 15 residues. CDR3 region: CASSVVAGRETEAFF. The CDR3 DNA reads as TGTGCCAGCAGCGTAGTTGCGGGTCGGGAAACTGAAGCTTTCTTT.

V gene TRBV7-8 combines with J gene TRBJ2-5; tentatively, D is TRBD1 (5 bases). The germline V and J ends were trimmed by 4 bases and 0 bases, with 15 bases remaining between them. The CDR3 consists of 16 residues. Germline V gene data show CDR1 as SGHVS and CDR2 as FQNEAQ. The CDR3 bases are TGTGCCAGCAGCTCAACATCATGGACAAACCAAGAGACCCAGTACTTC. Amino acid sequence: CASSSTSWTNQETQYF.

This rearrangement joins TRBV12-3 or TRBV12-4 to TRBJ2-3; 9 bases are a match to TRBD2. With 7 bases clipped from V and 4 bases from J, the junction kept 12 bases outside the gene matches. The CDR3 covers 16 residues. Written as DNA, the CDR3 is TGTGCCAGCACCTCCGCTGCTCGCGGGGGGGCAGATACGCAGTATTTT. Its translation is CASTSAARGGADTQYF.

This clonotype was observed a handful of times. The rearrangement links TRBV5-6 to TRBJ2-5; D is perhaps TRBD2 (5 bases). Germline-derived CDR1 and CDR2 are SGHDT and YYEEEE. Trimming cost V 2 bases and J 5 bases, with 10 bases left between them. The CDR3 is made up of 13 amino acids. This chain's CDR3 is CASSLYSGETQYF. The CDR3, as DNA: TGTGCCAGCAGCTTATACAGCGGTGAGACCCAGTACTTC.

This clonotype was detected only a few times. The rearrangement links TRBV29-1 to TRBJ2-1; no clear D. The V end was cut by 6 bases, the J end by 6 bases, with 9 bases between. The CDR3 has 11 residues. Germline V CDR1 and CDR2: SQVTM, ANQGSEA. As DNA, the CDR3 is TGCAGCGTCGCTAGGTTCAATGAGCAGTTCTTC. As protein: CSVARFNEQFF.

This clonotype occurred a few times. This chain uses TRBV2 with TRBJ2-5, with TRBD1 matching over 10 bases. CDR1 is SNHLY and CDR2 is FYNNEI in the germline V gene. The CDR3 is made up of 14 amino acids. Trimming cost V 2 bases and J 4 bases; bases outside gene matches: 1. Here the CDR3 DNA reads TGTGCCAGCAGTGAATGGGACAGGGGAGAGACCCAGTACTTC. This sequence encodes CASSEWDRGETQYF.

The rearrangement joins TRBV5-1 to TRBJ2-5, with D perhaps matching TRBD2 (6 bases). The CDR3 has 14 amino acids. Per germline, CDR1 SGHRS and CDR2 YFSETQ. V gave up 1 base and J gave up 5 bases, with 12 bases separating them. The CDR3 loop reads CASSLNPGEETQYF. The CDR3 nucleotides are TGCGCCAGCAGCTTGAATCCGGGGGAGGAGACCCAGTACTTC.

CDR3 amino acids: CASSLKGRNTEAFF. CDR3 nucleotide sequence: TGTGCCAGCAGCTTAAAAGGGCGGAACACTGAAGCTTTCTTT. The rearrangement links TRBV7-9 to TRBJ1-1; D is unclear. The germline CDR1 and CDR2 sequences are SEHNR and FQNEAQ (reference sequence). This CDR3 contains 14 residues. The germline V and J ends were trimmed by 2 bases and 1 base, with 8 bases remaining between them.

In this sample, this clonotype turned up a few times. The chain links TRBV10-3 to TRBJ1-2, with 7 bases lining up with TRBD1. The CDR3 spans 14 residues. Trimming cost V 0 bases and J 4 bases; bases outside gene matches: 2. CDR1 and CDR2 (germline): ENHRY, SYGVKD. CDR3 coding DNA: TGTGCCATCAGTGAGTCCAGACAGGGCTATGGCTACACCTTC. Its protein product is CAISESRQGYGYTF.

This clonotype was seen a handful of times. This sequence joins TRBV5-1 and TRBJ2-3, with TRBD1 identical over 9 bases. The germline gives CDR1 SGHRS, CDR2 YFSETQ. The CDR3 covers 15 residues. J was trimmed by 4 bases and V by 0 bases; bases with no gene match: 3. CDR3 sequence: CASSLDRGLADTQYF. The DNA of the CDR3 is TGCGCCAGCAGCTTGGACAGGGGGCTCGCAGATACGCAGTATTTT.